This T cell receptor (beta chain) was obtained from a study of blood T cell repertoires in COVID-19. Looking at the study overall: Spain, Italy and the United States supplied samples that represented acute and convalescent COVID-19. In each case, the material was cDNA or gDNA derived from T cells, B-cell-depleted T cells, or PBMCs.

The CDR3 has 17 amino acids. The V and J ends lost 5 bases and 0 bases, in that order; junction bases with no gene match: 13. CDR1 and CDR2 from the germline V gene are SEHNR and FQNEAQ (reference sequence). Authors' methods: Amplifying reference gene primers gave estimates of nucleated cell counts. Data came from immunoSEQ multiplex PCR; TCRdb stores just in-frame clones and leaves some out. The V and J calls and clone size come from that table; D and trimming were worked out from the DNA. This sample carries over 200,000 clones, approximately 88% of them seen once, and the ten largest clones take roughly 0.8%.

The receptor's source is a young woman with acute or convalescent COVID-19. The J gene is TRBJ2-7, the V gene TRBV7-9; TRBD1 aligns across 7 bases. Material: peripheral blood. The CDR3 DNA follows: TGTGCCAGCAGCCTAGGTCTGGGACAGATTAGCTCCTACGAGCAGTACTTC. It is translated as CASSLGLGQISSYEQYF.